Reported below is one TCR beta chain. What it binds is not known. CDR3 size: 14 residues. V trimming: 4 bases; J trimming: 4 bases; junction bases outside the gene matches: 7. Germline V gene lookup returns CDR1 SGDLS and CDR2 YYNGEE. Measured with immunoSEQ multiplex PCR; TCRdb has only the in-frame clones, and not every one. The sample holds about 43,000 clones, 90% to 95% seen once. This record belongs to a study of T cells in localized non-small cell lung cancer. Broader study findings: Investigators sequenced only a single tumor region, leaving heterogeneity possible. Compared with tumor, uninvolved adjacent lung displayed greater T cell clonality, ranking highest overall. When the top 100 tumor clones were examined, a median 57 of them also appeared in the adjacent lung, which was paired and uninvolved. Longer survival (overall) was linked to higher T cell density in blood.

The TCR originated in a woman aged 40-69 years with stage II lung adenocarcinoma. Sequencing used PBMCs, obtained before any cancer treatment. The chain recombines TRBV9 with TRBJ2-7; 8 bases line up with TRBD1. This chain's CDR3 is CASSPWTGRYEQYF. CDR3 DNA sequence: TGTGCCAGCAGCCCCTGGACAGGGAGGTACGAGCAGTACTTC.